This T cell receptor (beta chain) was documented in a study of blood T cell repertoires in COVID-19. TCRdb's copy holds only in-frame clones and misses some; the assay was immunoSEQ multiplex PCR. The repertoire holds 200,000 to 300,000 clones, with roughly four fifths as singletons. V lost 4 bases to trimming and J lost 7 bases; unmatched junction nucleotides: 2. Germline CDR1 SGDLS, CDR2 YYNGEE. This CDR3 comprises 12 residues. This chain links TRBV9 with TRBJ2-1; the match to TRBD1 covers 7 bases. Sequences were obtained from peripheral blood. The sequence derives from a man aged 45-60 years with acute or convalescent COVID-19. This CDR3 reads CASSQGVNEQFF. CDR3 in DNA: TGTGCCAGCAGCCAGGGGGTAAATGAGCAGTTCTTC.